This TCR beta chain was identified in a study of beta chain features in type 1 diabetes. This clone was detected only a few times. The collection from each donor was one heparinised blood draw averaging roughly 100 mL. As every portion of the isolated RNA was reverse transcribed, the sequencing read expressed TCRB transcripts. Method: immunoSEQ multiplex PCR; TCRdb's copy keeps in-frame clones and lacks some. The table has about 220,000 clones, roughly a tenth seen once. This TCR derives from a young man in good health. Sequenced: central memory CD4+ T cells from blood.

CDR3 amino acids: CASSLAGKGEQYF. DNA of the CDR3: TGTGCCAGCAGTTTAGCCGGGAAGGGCGAGCAGTACTTC. The chain links TRBV6-5 to TRBJ2-7; TRBD2 is a possible D gene (5 bases). This CDR3 is built from 13 residues. The ends were cut back, 4 bases at V and 6 bases at J, with 13 bases in the middle. CDR1 MNHEY and CDR2 SVGAGI come from the germline V gene.